Below are 15 T cell receptor beta chains sequenced from a single sample in a study of blood T cell repertoires in COVID-19. Assay used: immunoSEQ multiplex PCR; TCRdb lists only in-frame clones, some missing. Among 250,000 to 350,000 clones listed, over 75% were seen once. Source material: peripheral blood. The receptors stem from a woman between 45 and 65 years old who had recovered from COVID-19.

The chain couples TRBV6-5 to TRBJ1-4, with 7 bases fitting TRBD1. CDR1 and CDR2 (germline): MNHEY, SVGAGI. Trimming removed 6 bases from V and 8 bases from J; junction bases left unmatched: 6. This CDR3 is built from 13 residues. The CDR3 region is CASRKTGEEKLFF. The CDR3 DNA sequence: TGTGCCAGCAGGAAAACAGGGGAAGAAAAACTGTTTTTT.

The chain has TRBV28 and TRBJ1-2; D may be TRBD1 (5 bases). This CDR3 is 13 amino acids long. The V end lost 6 bases, the J end lost 6 bases, and 14 bases lay between the germline ends. Germline V gene lookup returns CDR1 MDHEN and CDR2 SYDVKM. The CDR3 nucleotides read TGTGCCAGCAGCCCCTACAGGATTCATGGCTACACCTTC. This codes for CASSPYRIHGYTF.

This sequence joins TRBV6-5 and TRBJ1-1; maybe TRBD1 (6 bases). The germline V gene encodes CDR1 MNHEY and CDR2 SVGAGI. The CDR3 is made up of 14 amino acids. V dropped 6 bases and J dropped 5 bases, with 16 bases sitting between them. CDR3 residues: CASSLTTGFTEAFF. The CDR3 coding sequence is TGTGCCAGCAGCCTTACCACAGGGTTTACTGAAGCTTTCTTT.

The gene calls are TRBV27 and TRBJ1-3; D gene unclear. The ends were cut back, 5 bases at V and 0 bases at J, with 5 bases in the middle. The CDR3 runs 13 residues. Germline values: CDR1 MNHEY, CDR2 SMNVEV (reference sequence). Here the CDR3 reads CASSPSSGNTIYF. The CDR3 bases are TGTGCCAGCAGTCCCAGCTCTGGAAACACCATATATTTT.

The count of this clone is one. The V and J genes are TRBV4-2 and TRBJ2-3; 11 nucleotides match TRBD2. CDR3 length equals 18 residues. V dropped 3 bases and J dropped 5; count of bases not matched to a gene: 13. Germline values: CDR1 LGHNA, CDR2 YNFKEQ. CDR3 region: CASSQNPALAGGRDTQYF. DNA for the CDR3: TGTGCCAGCAGCCAGAATCCTGCGCTAGCGGGAGGAAGAGATACGCAGTATTTT.

The rearrangement joins TRBV7-2 to TRBJ1-2, with D unclear. The germline V and J ends were trimmed by 5 bases and 8 bases, with 18 bases remaining between them. Germline V gene lookup returns CDR1 SGHTA and CDR2 FQGNSA. The CDR3 spans 14 residues. CDR3: CASSLNPMSRGYTF. For the CDR3, the DNA is TGTGCCAGCAGCCTAAATCCCATGTCTCGGGGCTACACCTTC.

The CDR3: CASSAGLAEGQETQYF. CDR3 coding DNA: TGTGCCAGCAGCGCAGGACTAGCGGAAGGCCAAGAGACCCAGTACTTC. The chain uses TRBV7-2 and TRBJ2-5, with 10 bases identical to TRBD2. The V gene end was trimmed by 5 bases and the J gene end by 1 base; junction bases not matched to a gene: 7. The germline V gene has CDR1 SGHTA and CDR2 FQGNSA. The CDR3 runs to 16 residues.

V is TRBV7-2 and J is TRBJ2-1, with 11 bases identical to TRBD2. In germline, CDR1 is SGHTA, CDR2 FQGNSA. The V and J ends lost 6 bases and 9 bases, in that order; junction bases with no gene match: 13. This CDR3 is 16 amino acids long. The CDR3 sequence is CASSRMSLAGVSEQFF. The CDR3 DNA reads as TGTGCCAGCAGTAGGATGTCACTAGCGGGGGTTAGTGAGCAGTTCTTC.

The chain couples TRBV7-9 to TRBJ2-7; 10 bases fit TRBD1. After removal of 5 bases from V and 3 bases from J, the junction contained 7 bases not matched to a gene. The CDR3 runs 15 residues. Germline V gene lookup returns CDR1 SEHNR and CDR2 FQNEAQ (reference sequence). As DNA, the CDR3 is TGTGCCAGCAGCCAACGACAGGGGGCGGGCTACGAGCAGTACTTC. Protein: CASSQRQGAGYEQYF.

The chain links TRBV19 to TRBJ2-3, with 10 bases aligning to TRBD2. The V segment lost 8 bases and the J segment 2 bases; nucleotides outside the gene matches: 7. Germline V gives CDR1 LNHDA, CDR2 SQIVND (reference sequence). This CDR3 comprises 15 residues. The chain's CDR3 is CASAGTSGTTDTQYF. CDR3 coding DNA: TGTGCCAGTGCCGGAACTAGCGGGACCACAGATACGCAGTATTTT.

The CDR3 loop is CASSLRVFQGSNPPDTQYF. The CDR3 nucleotides are TGTGCCAGCAGCTTACGAGTTTTCCAGGGGAGTAACCCCCCAGATACGCAGTATTTT. The chain employs TRBV11-2 and TRBJ2-3; a weak D match, TRBD1 (6 bases). The length of the CDR3 is 19 residues. Germline V gene lookup returns CDR1 SGHAT and CDR2 FQNNGV. The ends were cut back, 2 bases at V and 4 bases at J, with 25 bases in the middle.

The rearrangement uses TRBV28 and TRBJ1-5; D may be TRBD1 (5 bases). This CDR3 has 14 residues. V gave up 7 bases and J gave up 5 bases, with 15 bases separating them. Germline V lookup: CDR1 MDHEN, CDR2 SYDVKM. CDR3 amino acids: CASTQGGVHQPQHF. The CDR3 coding sequence is TGTGCCAGCACCCAAGGAGGGGTTCATCAGCCCCAGCATTTT.

The chain has TRBV6-2 or TRBV6-3 and TRBJ1-6; D possibly corresponds to TRBD1 (5 bases). Per germline, CDR1 MNHEY and CDR2 SVGEGT. CDR3 length: 18 residues. V lost 6 bases and J 4 bases, leaving 22 bases between the germline ends. This chain's CDR3 is CASSAGRITPKYNSPLHF. CDR3 nucleotides: TGTGCCAGCAGCGCGGGACGGATCACCCCGAAATATAATTCACCCCTCCACTTT.

V is TRBV21-1 and J is TRBJ2-3; the DNA was not compared with TRBD1, the D call given in the table. TRBV21-1 is a pseudogene. The CDR3 has 13 amino acids. The DNA of the CDR3 is TGTGCCAGCAGCAACCCACAGGGATATACGCAGTATTTT. It encodes CASSNPQGYTQYF.

V usage is TRBV4-2 and J usage is TRBJ2-4, with 7 bases lining up with TRBD2. Germline trimming cut 1 base from V and 7 bases from J; bases unmatched to any gene: 7. CDR3 length: 15 residues. In germline, CDR1 is LGHNA, CDR2 YNFKEQ. CDR3 coding DNA: TGTGCCAGCAGCCAAGTTCAATTAGCGGGCAACATTCAGTACTTC. Its translation is CASSQVQLAGNIQYF.